A selection of T cell receptor beta chains follows, all from one sample in a study of early T cells in non-severe SARS-CoV-2 infection. Each CDR3 protein is one row after TCRdb ran MiXCR on the 5' RACE reads. Of fewer than 110,000 distinct CDR3 sequences in the sample, around 10% are singletons; the top ten hold about 7.6%. The sequenced material came from whole blood. These TCRs come from an adult who was a healthcare worker with PCR-confirmed SARS-CoV-2 infection or an uninfected control (not recorded which). The CDR3 runs from the conserved cysteine through the conserved F or W. D genes are given only for firm matches. Only some rows state a clone size, as once, few, many or a class for expanded clones.

TRBJ2-2	TRBV7-9	.	.	CASSFYSGNTGELFF	TGTGCCAGCAGCTTTTACTCGGGGAACACCGGGGAGCTGTTTTTT
TRBJ2-7	TRBV7-6	.	few	CASSLGLEYEQYF	TGTGCCAGCAGCTTAGGTCTCGAGTACGAGCAGTACTTC
TRBJ2-3	TRBV28	TRBD1	.	CASSPPGTGVVTDTQYF	TGTGCCAGCAGTCCTCCCGGGACAGGGGTTGTCACAGATACGCAGTATTTT
TRBJ1-3	TRBV6-2/TRBV6-3	.	few	CASSYSRGSENTIYF	TGTGCCAGCAGTTACTCCAGAGGGTCTGAAAACACCATATATTTT
TRBJ2-7	TRBV28	TRBD2	.	CASTQGSLSGRASYEQYF	TGTGCCAGCACCCAGGGTTCGCTTAGCGGGAGGGCCTCGTACGAGCAGTACTTC
TRBJ2-7	TRBV6-1	.	many	CASSELGSYEQYF	TGTGCCAGCAGTGAACTGGGGTCCTACGAGCAGTACTTC
TRBJ1-1	TRBV9	.	.	CASSVAPLGMNTEAFF	TGTGCCAGCAGCGTAGCCCCCCTAGGCATGAACACTGAAGCTTTCTTT
TRBJ2-6	TRBV6-2/TRBV6-3	.	few	CASKTSSGANVLTF	TGTGCCAGCAAGACTTCATCTGGGGCCAACGTCCTGACTTTC
TRBJ2-6	TRBV5-6	.	.	CASSLVSGLGWDVLTF	TGTGCCAGCAGCTTGGTCTCCGGGCTCGGATGGGACGTCCTGACTTTC
TRBJ2-1	TRBV9	TRBD2	.	CASSTEPGTISYNEQFF	TGTGCCAGCAGCACAGAGCCCGGGACTATCTCCTACAATGAGCAGTTCTTC
TRBJ2-5	TRBV11-2	.	many	CASSREGETQYF	TGTGCCAGCAGCCGAGAAGGGGAGACCCAGTACTTC
TRBJ2-7	TRBV5-1	.	.	CASSSSPNYEQYF	TGCGCCAGCAGCTCGTCCCCTAACTACGAGCAGTACTTC
TRBJ2-7	TRBV28	.	.	CASSLLSSEQYF	TGTGCCAGCAGTTTACTCTCGTCCGAGCAGTACTTC
TRBJ2-7	TRBV11-2	TRBD2	many	CASSSQSGGSEQYF	TGTGCCAGCAGCTCCCAGAGCGGGGGGTCCGAGCAGTACTTC
TRBJ1-1	TRBV29-1	TRBD1	few	CSVATGGHTEAFF	TGCAGCGTTGCTACAGGGGGCCACACTGAAGCTTTCTTT
TRBJ1-1	TRBV7-8	.	many	CASSSSGGFPEAFF	TGTGCCAGCAGCTCCAGTGGGGGGTTCCCTGAAGCTTTCTTT
TRBJ2-3	TRBV24-1	TRBD1	.	CATSDKSSGTGFEDTQYF	TGTGCCACCAGTGATAAAAGCTCCGGGACAGGGTTTGAAGATACGCAGTATTTT
TRBJ2-3	TRBV27	TRBD2	many	CATQAGGTDTQYF	TGTGCCACCCAAGCGGGAGGCACAGATACGCAGTATTTT
TRBJ2-5	TRBV6-6	.	many	CASTAGTAGSGIETQYF	TGTGCCAGCACCGCAGGGACGGCAGGTTCAGGAATAGAGACCCAGTACTTC
TRBJ1-1	TRBV6-2/TRBV6-3	.	few	CASSYSRTEAFF	TGTGCCAGCAGTTACTCCCGAACTGAAGCTTTCTTT
TRBJ2-1	TRBV4-1	.	many	CASSQAGIGTMRDNEQFF	TGCGCCAGCAGCCAAGCTGGAATAGGTACAATGCGGGACAATGAGCAGTTCTTC
TRBJ2-1	TRBV28	TRBD2	few	CASGLAETYNEQFF	TGTGCCAGCGGCCTAGCGGAGACCTACAATGAGCAGTTCTTC
TRBJ2-5	TRBV28	TRBD2	.	CASSERDAGYAETQYF	TGTGCCAGCAGTGAGCGGGATGCTGGTTATGCGGAGACCCAGTACTTC
TRBJ2-4	TRBV4-2	TRBD2	few	CASSQEGEGRDIQYF	TGTGCCAGCAGCCAAGAGGGGGAGGGTAGGGACATTCAGTACTTC
TRBJ2-6	TRBV7-9	TRBD2	few	CASSLAMLAGFTSGANVLTF	TGTGCCAGCAGCTTAGCGATGCTAGCGGGATTTACCTCTGGGGCCAACGTCCTGACTTTC
TRBJ1-1	TRBV11-2	.	few	CASSLWGNTEAFF	TGTGCCAGCAGCTTATGGGGGAACACTGAAGCTTTCTTT
TRBJ2-2	TRBV6-2/TRBV6-3	.	many	CASSNTGELFF	TGTGCCAGCAGCAACACCGGGGAGCTGTTTTTT
TRBJ2-7	TRBV20-1	.	.	CSASMGAAYEQYF	TGCAGTGCTAGTATGGGGGCGGCCTACGAGCAGTACTTC
TRBJ2-3	TRBV5-1	.	few	CASSLAWGPDTQYF	TGCGCCAGCAGCTTGGCTTGGGGACCGGATACGCAGTATTTT
TRBJ2-3	TRBV9	TRBD2	many	CASSVGLAGTDTQYF	TGTGCCAGCAGCGTAGGTCTAGCGGGCACAGATACGCAGTATTTT
TRBJ2-7	TRBV2	.	.	CASSETLSRSAYEQYF	TGTGCCAGCAGTGAAACGCTCTCTAGGAGTGCCTACGAGCAGTACTTC
TRBJ2-5	TRBV28	TRBD1	many	CASSPDRVRETQYF	TGTGCCAGCAGCCCGGACAGGGTTCGGGAGACCCAGTACTTC
TRBJ1-1	TRBV27	TRBD1	.	CASRGQANTEAFF	TGTGCCAGTAGGGGACAGGCGAACACTGAAGCTTTCTTT
TRBJ1-2	TRBV4-1	.	once	CASSQDLVDRDYGYTF	TGCGCCAGCAGCCAAGATCTCGTCGACAGAGACTATGGCTACACCTTC
TRBJ1-6	TRBV5-1	.	many	CASSLAVSSYNSPLHF	TGCGCCAGCAGCTTGGCCGTTTCCTCCTATAATTCACCCCTCCACTTT
TRBJ2-7	TRBV7-9	.	many	CASSTGAAYEQYF	TGTGCCAGCAGCACGGGAGCGGCCTACGAGCAGTACTTC
TRBJ2-7	TRBV20-1	.	few	CSAIGPNLNEQYF	TGCAGTGCTATCGGACCGAACCTAAACGAGCAGTACTTC
TRBJ2-7	TRBV27	TRBD2	.	CASSAPLSGKSIYEQYF	TGTGCCAGCAGCGCCCCCCTTAGCGGGAAGTCGATCTACGAGCAGTACTTC
TRBJ2-1	TRBV6-5	.	few	CASSHQGFGNEQFF	TGTGCCAGCAGTCACCAGGGTTTCGGGAATGAGCAGTTCTTC
TRBJ2-5	TRBV20-1	TRBD2	.	CSLGLAVQETQYF	TGCAGTCTTGGACTAGCGGTACAAGAGACCCAGTACTTC
TRBJ1-5	TRBV12-3/TRBV12-4	.	.	CASSLLDDQPQHF	TGTGCCAGCAGTTTATTGGATGATCAGCCCCAGCATTTT
TRBJ2-5	TRBV7-2	.	once	CASSLKRETQYF	TGTGCCAGCAGCCTCAAAAGAGAGACCCAGTACTTC
TRBJ2-2	TRBV3-1	TRBD1	few	CASGEDRGVWNTGELFF	TGTGCCAGCGGTGAGGACAGGGGTGTGTGGAACACCGGGGAGCTGTTTTTT
TRBJ2-2	TRBV9	TRBD2	.	CASSVGSGTGRALGELFF	TGTGCCAGCAGCGTAGGTTCCGGTACCGGGAGGGCCCTCGGGGAGCTGTTTTTT
TRBJ1-4	TRBV20-1	.	many	CSASNPRSTNEKLFF	TGCAGTGCTTCAAACCCCCGGTCAACTAATGAAAAACTGTTTTTT
TRBJ1-1	TRBV7-2	.	medium-sized	CASSLEYGRKAFF	TGTGCCAGCAGCTTAGAATACGGACGTAAAGCTTTCTTT